This TCR beta chain is drawn from a study of spatial heterogeneity in lung cancer. Study details: Alpha-chain detections were consistently fewer than beta-chain detections among the sequences. Points from the study as a whole: Mutation counts in tumors were tracked by counts of expanded intratumoral alpha and beta TCRs. Nonsynonymous mutations, ubiquitous and regional, were tracked respectively by counts of ubiquitous and regional expanded TCRs.

CDR3 size: 13 residues. Germline-derived CDR1 and CDR2 are KGHSH and LQKENI. Trimming removed 0 bases at V and 8 bases at J, with 10 bases between. As for time point: sample taken at primary tumor resection. There were 72 donors, all of them untreated patients with early-stage non-small cell lung cancer. Extraction of whole RNA from tumor, nontumor lung or frozen PBMC preceded unsorted sequencing. TCRdb recomputed calls from the 5' RACE reads with MiXCR, one row per CDR3 protein. The sample comprises about 18,000 distinct CDR3 sequences, around 6.9% of which are singletons, and around 23% rests with the top ten. This clonotype was seen a handful of times. The antigen is undetermined.

This receptor was taken from a male donor with early-stage non-small cell lung cancer. This chain links TRBV18 with TRBJ1-2; no reliable D call. Sample: lung tumor tissue, taken at surgery. CDR3 sequence (DNA): TGTGCCAGCTCACCACCGTCCTCCAAGGGCTACACCTTC. Protein: CASSPPSSKGYTF. Combining the CDR3 with reference TRBV18 and TRBJ1-2 gives the whole variable domain NAGVMQNPRHLVRRRGQEARLRCSPMKGHSHVYWYRQLPEEGLKFMVYLQKENIIDESGMPKERFSAEFPKEGPSILRIQQVVRGDSAAYFCASSPPSSKGYTFGSGTRLTVV.